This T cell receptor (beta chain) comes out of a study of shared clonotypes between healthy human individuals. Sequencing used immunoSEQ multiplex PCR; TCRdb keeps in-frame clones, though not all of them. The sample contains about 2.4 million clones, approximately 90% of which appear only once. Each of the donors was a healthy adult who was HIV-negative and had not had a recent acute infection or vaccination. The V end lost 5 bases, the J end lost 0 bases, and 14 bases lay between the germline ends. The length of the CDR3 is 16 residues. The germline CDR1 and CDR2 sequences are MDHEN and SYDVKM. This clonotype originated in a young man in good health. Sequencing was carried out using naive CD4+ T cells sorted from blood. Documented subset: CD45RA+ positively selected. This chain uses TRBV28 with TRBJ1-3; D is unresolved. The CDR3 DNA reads TGTGCCAGCAGTCTGCCGCCGGGGTTCTCTGGAAACACCATATATTTT. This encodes CASSLPPGFSGNTIYF.